The 25 T cell receptor beta chains given below trace back to one sample, sequenced in a study of circulating and synovial CD4+ cells in juvenile arthritis. Repertoires were generated with immunoSEQ multiplex PCR, while TCRdb's copy carries only in-frame clones and drops some. The sample includes approximately 16,000 clones, 91% seen only once; the top ten take less than 0.95%. Sequencing was performed on CD4+ T cells from blood. These receptors all come from a human donor with juvenile idiopathic arthritis.

The chain has TRBV5-1 and TRBJ2-7; 11 bases are a match to TRBD1. V lost 0 bases to trimming and J lost 7 bases; unmatched junction nucleotides: 9. Germline V gives CDR1 SGHRS, CDR2 YFSETQ. This CDR3 comprises 16 residues. The CDR3 nucleotides are TGCGCCAGCAGCTTGGCCGGACAGGGGGCGTTGTATGAGCAGTACTTC. Residues: CASSLAGQGALYEQYF.

This rearrangement joins TRBV2 to TRBJ2-3, with 9 bases identical to TRBD1. The CDR3 contains 14 residues. Trimming took 7 bases from V and 4 from J; bases not matched to a gene: 6. From germline, CDR1 is SNHLY and CDR2 FYNNEI. CDR3 in DNA: TGTGCCAGCAAGGGGACAGGGAGCTCAGATACGCAGTATTTT. As protein: CASKGTGSSDTQYF.

This clone is a singleton in its sample. This chain connects TRBV27 to TRBJ1-6; tentative D call: TRBD1 (6 bases). Germline CDR1 MNHEY, CDR2 SMNVEV (reference sequence). This CDR3 is built from 15 residues. With 3 bases removed from V and 4 bases from J, the gap between germline ends came to 10 bases. The CDR3 is CASSFDRMYNSPLHF. The DNA for the CDR3 is TGTGCCAGCAGTTTCGACAGGATGTATAATTCACCCCTCCACTTT.

The chain combines TRBV4-3 with TRBJ2-1, with 12 bases fitting TRBD2. Germline CDR1 and CDR2: LGHNA and YSLEER. V lost 1 base, J lost 6 bases, and 10 bases stayed unmatched. The CDR3 runs 18 residues. The DNA of the CDR3 is TGCGCCAGCAGCCAAGGACTAGCGGGGGCGTTAAATTCCAATGAGCAGTTCTTC. Protein: CASSQGLAGALNSNEQFF.

The genes are TRBV7-9 and TRBJ1-1; 7 bases align to TRBD1. There are 16 residues in the CDR3. The ends lost 6 bases at V and 0 bases at J; junction bases unmatched: 10. The V gene's germline CDR1 is SEHNR and CDR2 FQNEAQ (reference sequence). This chain's CDR3 is CASRHRQGEMNTEAFF. The CDR3 region has the DNA TGTGCCAGCAGGCATAGACAGGGAGAGATGAACACTGAAGCTTTCTTT.

This CDR3 reads CASSSLTYEQYF. The CDR3 coding sequence is TGTGCCAGCAGTTCTCTAACCTACGAGCAGTACTTC. This chain joins TRBV27 and TRBJ2-7, with D hard to call. The CDR3 loop spans 12 amino acids. The V and J ends lost 4 bases and 2 bases respectively, with 6 bases between them. CDR1 is MNHEY, CDR2 SMNVEV, per germline (reference sequence).

As DNA, the CDR3 is TGTGCCAGCAGCCTGGAGACAGGGGGAAACACCATATATTTT. This gives the protein CASSLETGGNTIYF. The chain has TRBV11-2 and TRBJ1-3; 7 nucleotides match TRBD1. The V gene's germline CDR1 is SGHAT and CDR2 FQNNGV. Trimming took 5 bases from V and 4 from J; bases not matched to a gene: 5. The CDR3 extends over 14 amino acids. Variable domain in full (rest from reference TRBV11-2 and TRBJ1-3): EAGVAQSPRYKIIEKRQSVAFWCNPISGHATLYWYQQILGQGPKLLIQFQNNGVVDDSQLPKDRFSAERLKGVDSTLKIQPAKLEDSAVYLCASSLETGGNTIYFGEGSWLTVV.

In regard to this clone: One junction end does not reproduce the germline sequence, and a read error may be involved. The J gene is TRBJ2-1, the V gene TRBV7-2, with 8 nucleotides matching TRBD2. The germline V gene has CDR1 SGHTA and CDR2 FQGNSA. The CDR3 spans 16 residues. The CDR3 DNA sequence: TGTGCCAGCAGCATCGATCCGGGACTAGATCTATTAAGCGGGGTCTTC. Its protein product is CASSIDPGLDLLSGVF.

The V call is TRBV4-1, the J call TRBJ2-7, with D perhaps TRBD2 (5 bases). This CDR3 region has 12 residues. V lost 4 bases and J 7 bases, leaving 11 bases between the germline ends. Germline-derived CDR1 and CDR2 are MGHRA and YSYEKL. CDR3 sequence: CASSPSKREQYF. The CDR3 region has the DNA TGCGCCAGCAGCCCGAGCAAGCGGGAGCAGTACTTC.

The genes are TRBV5-4 and TRBJ2-7; TRBD2 agrees at 7 bases. The ends lost 4 bases at V and 3 bases at J; junction bases unmatched: 10. CDR1 and CDR2 from the germline V gene are SGHNT and YYREEE (reference sequence). The length of the CDR3 is 15 residues. As DNA, the CDR3 is TGTGCCAGCAGCGCAGAGAGAGCGGGGCTCTACGAGCAGTACTTC. It encodes CASSAERAGLYEQYF. The whole variable domain, remainder taken from reference TRBV5-4 and TRBJ2-7, is ETGVTQSPTHLIKTRGQQVTLRCSSQSGHNTVSWYQQALGQGPQFIFQYYREEENGRGNFPPRFSGLQFPNYSSELNVNALELDDSALYLCASSAERAGLYEQYFGPGTRLTVT.

The CDR3 nucleotides read TGTGCCAGCAGTCAATACCGGGGACAGGGGCTCACTGAAGCTTTCTTT. Translating gives CASSQYRGQGLTEAFF. The genes are TRBV27 and TRBJ1-1, with TRBD1 identical over 10 bases. Germline assignment: CDR1 MNHEY and CDR2 SMNVEV (reference sequence). The J segment lost 4 bases and the V segment lost 5 bases, leaving 10 bases of the junction unmatched. This CDR3 contains 16 residues.

The chain is built from TRBV7-2 and TRBJ1-6; D not resolved. The CDR3 is 13 residues long. Germline V CDR1 and CDR2: SGHTA, FQGNSA. Trimming stripped 5 bases from V and 7 bases from J, with 9 bases between. In DNA, the CDR3 is TGTGCCAGCAGCCCGGGATGGAATTCACCCCTCCACTTT. It specifies CASSPGWNSPLHF.

The V and J genes are TRBV4-2 and TRBJ2-1; 8 bases fit TRBD2. J lost 0 bases, V lost 0 bases, and 1 base had no gene match. This CDR3 comprises 16 residues. CDR1 is LGHNA and CDR2 is YNFKEQ in the germline V gene. CDR3 sequence: CASSQDAGGSYNEQFF. CDR3 in DNA: TGTGCCAGCAGCCAAGATGCGGGAGGCTCCTACAATGAGCAGTTCTTC.

The rearrangement joins TRBV19 to TRBJ2-1, with 13 bases fitting TRBD2. The CDR3 covers 19 residues. Germline V lookup: CDR1 LNHDA, CDR2 SQIVND (reference sequence). V was clipped by 2 bases and J by 0 bases; unmatched bases: 7. The CDR3 DNA follows: TGTGCCAGTAGTATACGGACTAGCGGGGGCCGAAGCTCCTACAATGAGCAGTTCTTC. It translates to CASSIRTSGGRSSYNEQFF.

V is TRBV5-1 and J is TRBJ1-5; D is uncertain. Trimming shortened V by 0 bases and J by 1 base, and 8 bases separated the two germline ends. Germline lookup yields CDR1 SGHRS and CDR2 YFSETQ. This CDR3 is built from 15 residues. CDR3: CASSLEAGSNQPQHF. CDR3 bases: TGCGCCAGCAGCTTGGAGGCAGGCAGCAATCAGCCCCAGCATTTT.

This chain joins TRBV20-1 and TRBJ2-7, with a possible D match to TRBD2 (5 bases). V was cut by 3 bases and J by 5 bases, with 8 bases left in between. The CDR3 contains 11 residues. The germline V gene has CDR1 DFQATT and CDR2 SNEGSKA (reference sequence). CDR3 DNA: TGCAGTGCTAGTCCCGGGGACGAGCAGTACTTC. Translation gives CSASPGDEQYF.

This clone was picked up one time. The chain employs TRBV18 and TRBJ2-1; maybe TRBD2 (5 bases). This CDR3 is 16 amino acids long. Trimming removed 3 bases from V and 6 bases from J, with 18 bases in between. Germline assignment: CDR1 KGHSH and CDR2 LQKENI. The CDR3 nucleotides are TGTGCCAGCTCACCTCCGAACTCCCGGGGATTCAATGAGCAGTTCTTC. It codes for CASSPPNSRGFNEQFF.

V is TRBV7-2 and J is TRBJ2-7; possible D gene TRBD1, 5 bases. The CDR3 sequence is 13 residues long. Trimming shortened V by 5 bases and J by 5 bases, and 13 bases separated the two germline ends. CDR1 and CDR2 (germline): SGHTA, FQGNSA. The CDR3 coding sequence is TGTGCCAGCAGCCCCACCCCAGGGAACGAGCAGTACTTC. Translation gives CASSPTPGNEQYF.

This clone was observed a handful of times. The sample contains more than one DNA sequence encoding this CDR3. V and J are TRBV7-2 and TRBJ1-1, with a weak D call TRBD1 (5 bases). V was trimmed by 5 bases and J by 9 bases, leaving 13 bases between them. The CDR3 is 12 residues long. Germline V gives CDR1 SGHTA, CDR2 FQGNSA. Here the CDR3 DNA reads TGTGCCAGCAGCCCTCCAGGGAGGAAAGCTTTCTTT. Protein: CASSPPGRKAFF.

A remark on this clone: This sample includes further DNA sequences coding for the same CDR3. The genes are TRBV10-1 and TRBJ1-6; possibly TRBD1 for D (5 bases). Germline CDR1 reads WNHNN; CDR2 reads SYGVQD (reference sequence). V was shortened by 8 bases and J by 4 bases, with 18 bases between the two germline ends. The CDR3 runs to 16 residues. The CDR3 sequence is CASPGGSFPYNSPLHF. The CDR3, as DNA: TGCGCCAGCCCCGGGGGTTCCTTCCCATATAATTCACCCCTCCACTTT.

The rearrangement joins TRBV29-1 to TRBJ2-1; TRBD2 aligns across 12 bases. This CDR3 region has 13 residues. Trimming took 8 bases from V and 7 from J; bases not matched to a gene: 6. Per the germline V gene, CDR1 is SQVTM and CDR2 is ANQGSEA. The CDR3 nucleotides are TGCAGCTTCCGACTAGCGGGAGTAAATGAGCAGTTCTTC. Protein: CSFRLAGVNEQFF.

This chain joins TRBV29-1 and TRBJ2-3; 8 nucleotides line up with TRBD1. CDR1 and CDR2 from the germline V gene are SQVTM and ANQGSEA. The CDR3 length is 15 residues. The V gene end was trimmed by 1 base and the J gene end by 2 bases; junction bases not matched to a gene: 5. This CDR3 reads CSVEGGDRTTDTQYF. The CDR3 DNA is TGCAGCGTTGAAGGGGGGGACAGGACCACAGATACGCAGTATTTT.

The chain couples TRBV6-6 to TRBJ2-3, with TRBD2 matching over 7 bases. With 0 bases clipped from V and 2 bases from J, the junction kept 5 bases outside the gene matches. In germline, CDR1 is MNHNY, CDR2 SVGAGI (reference sequence). The CDR3 is made up of 16 amino acids. The CDR3 sequence: CASSYSGLQYTDTQYF. Written as DNA, the CDR3 is TGTGCCAGCAGTTACTCGGGACTACAATACACAGATACGCAGTATTTT.

Concerning this clone itself: One end of the junction is discordant with germline, which a read error may explain. This CDR3 is CASSWTGFANKEQFF. The CDR3 coding sequence is TGTGCCAGCAGCTGGACAGGATTTGCGAACAAAGAGCAGTTCTTC. The V and J genes are TRBV13 and TRBJ2-1, with TRBD1 matching 7 bases. Looked up from germline, CDR1 is PRHDT and CDR2 is FYEKMQ (reference sequence). The CDR3 has 15 amino acids.

The chain links TRBV5-1 to TRBJ1-2, with 7 bases identical to TRBD1. The CDR3 is 15 residues long. Germline-derived CDR1 and CDR2 are SGHRS and YFSETQ. J gave up 3 bases and V 5 bases, and 10 bases lay outside the gene matches. The CDR3 is CASRPIPGTDYGYTF. The DNA for the CDR3 is TGCGCCAGCAGGCCCATCCCCGGGACAGACTATGGCTACACCTTC.